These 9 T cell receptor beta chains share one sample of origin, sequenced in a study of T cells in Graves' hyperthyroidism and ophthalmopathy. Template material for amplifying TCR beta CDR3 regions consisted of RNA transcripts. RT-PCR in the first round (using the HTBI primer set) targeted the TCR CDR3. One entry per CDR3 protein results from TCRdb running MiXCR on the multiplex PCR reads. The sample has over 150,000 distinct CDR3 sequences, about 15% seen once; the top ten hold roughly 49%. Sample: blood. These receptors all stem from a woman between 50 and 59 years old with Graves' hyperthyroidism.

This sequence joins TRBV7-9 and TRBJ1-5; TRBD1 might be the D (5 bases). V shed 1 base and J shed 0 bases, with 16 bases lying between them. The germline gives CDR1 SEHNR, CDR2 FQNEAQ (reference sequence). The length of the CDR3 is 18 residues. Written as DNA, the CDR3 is TGTGCCAGCAGCTTAGAGCCCCTCGGGGCCCATAGCAATCAGCCCCAGCATTTT. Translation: CASSLEPLGAHSNQPQHF.

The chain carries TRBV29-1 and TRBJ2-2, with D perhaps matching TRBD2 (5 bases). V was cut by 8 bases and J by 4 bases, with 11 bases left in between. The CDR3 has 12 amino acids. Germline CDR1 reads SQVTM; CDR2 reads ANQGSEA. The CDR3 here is CSFRGGTGELFF. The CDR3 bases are TGCAGCTTCCGGGGTGGCACCGGGGAGCTGTTTTTT.

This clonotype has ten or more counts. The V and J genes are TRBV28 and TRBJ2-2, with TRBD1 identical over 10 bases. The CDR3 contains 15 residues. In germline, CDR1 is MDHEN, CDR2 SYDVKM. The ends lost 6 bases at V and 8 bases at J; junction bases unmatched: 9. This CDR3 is CASRLGTGERGELFF. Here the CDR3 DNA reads TGTGCCAGCAGGCTCGGGACAGGGGAAAGGGGGGAGCTGTTTTTT.

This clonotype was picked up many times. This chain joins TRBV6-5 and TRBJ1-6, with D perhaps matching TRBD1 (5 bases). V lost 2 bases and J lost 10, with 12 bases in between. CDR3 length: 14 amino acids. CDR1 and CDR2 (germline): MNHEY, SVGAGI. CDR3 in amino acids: CASSYEGSKSPLHF. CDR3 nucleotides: TGTGCCAGCAGTTACGAGGGGAGCAAATCACCCCTCCACTTT.

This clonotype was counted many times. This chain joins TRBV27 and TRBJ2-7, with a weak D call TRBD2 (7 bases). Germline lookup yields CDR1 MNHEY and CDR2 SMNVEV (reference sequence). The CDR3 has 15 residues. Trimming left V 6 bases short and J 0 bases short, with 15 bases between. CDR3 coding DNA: TGTGCCAGCAGCCTTCTAGCGGACAGCTCCTACGAGCAGTACTTC. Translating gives CASSLLADSSYEQYF.

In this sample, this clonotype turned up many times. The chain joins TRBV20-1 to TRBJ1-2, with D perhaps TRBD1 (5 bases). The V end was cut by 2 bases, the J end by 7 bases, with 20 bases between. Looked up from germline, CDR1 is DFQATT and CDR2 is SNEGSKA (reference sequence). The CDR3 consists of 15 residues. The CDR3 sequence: CSARPQTGGSGGYTF. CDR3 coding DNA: TGCAGTGCTAGACCGCAAACGGGGGGAAGCGGTGGCTACACCTTC.

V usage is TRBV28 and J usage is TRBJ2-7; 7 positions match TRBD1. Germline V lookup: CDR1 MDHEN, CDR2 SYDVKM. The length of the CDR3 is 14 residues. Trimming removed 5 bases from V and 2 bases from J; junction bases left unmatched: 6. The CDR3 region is CASSQRTGTYEQYF. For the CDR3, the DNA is TGTGCCAGCAGTCAGAGGACAGGTACCTACGAGCAGTACTTC.

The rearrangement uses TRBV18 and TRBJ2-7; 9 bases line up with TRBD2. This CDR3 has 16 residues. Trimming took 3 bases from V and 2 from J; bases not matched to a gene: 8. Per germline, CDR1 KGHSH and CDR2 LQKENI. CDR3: CASSPSSGSPAYEQYF. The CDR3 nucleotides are TGTGCCAGCTCACCGAGTAGCGGGAGTCCGGCCTACGAGCAGTACTTC.

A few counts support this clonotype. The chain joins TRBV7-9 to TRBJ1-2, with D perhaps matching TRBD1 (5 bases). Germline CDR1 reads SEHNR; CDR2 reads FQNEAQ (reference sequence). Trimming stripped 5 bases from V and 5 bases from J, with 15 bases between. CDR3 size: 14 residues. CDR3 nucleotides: TGTGCCAGCAGCCGCACGGCGGGGGGGTATGGCTACACCTTC. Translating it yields CASSRTAGGYGYTF.